Listed below are T cell receptor beta chains from one sample, sequenced in a study of cytomegalovirus exposure and HLA in healthy donors. Here immunoSEQ multiplex PCR was the method, and the copy in TCRdb shows in-frame clones only, minus some. The table shows approximately 80,000 clones, with over 60% occurring only once. Sample: PBMCs. The receptors come from a man in his fifties or sixties in good health and CMV-seronegative. Both conserved end residues are part of each CDR3. The order of the fields is J gene, D gene, V gene, clone size, CDR3 length, CDR3 DNA, CDR3 protein. A D gene is named only where the DNA matches it firmly. Size is omitted from some rows. Given values are once, few, many or a class for expanded clones.

>TRBJ1-2|TRBD1|TRBV7-6|-|19
TGTGCCAGCAGCTTAGAGGGACCCGGGACAGGGAGACGGGGCTATGGCTACACCTTC
CASSLEGPGTGRRGYGYTF
>TRBJ1-1|-|TRBV7-2|once|14
TGTGCCAGCAGCTTAGCACAGGTCCGCACTGAAGCTTTCTTT
CASSLAQVRTEAFF
>TRBJ2-7|TRBD1|TRBV19|-|14
TGTGCCAGTAGTATGGGACAGGGGGACTACGAGCAGTACTTC
CASSMGQGDYEQYF
>TRBJ1-2|TRBD1|TRBV11-2|-|14
TGTGCCAGCAGTCGGCCCGGACAGGGCTATGGCTACACCTTC
CASSRPGQGYGYTF
>TRBJ1-3|-|TRBV7-9|once|17
TGTGCCAGCGACACCGGGGGGGGAGATGTCTCTGGAAACACCATATATTTT
CASDTGGGDVSGNTIYF
>TRBJ1-2|TRBD1|TRBV6-4|-|13
TGTGCCAGCAGCGTACTCAACAGGGGCGGCTACACCTTC
CASSVLNRGGYTF
>TRBJ2-1|TRBD2|TRBV5-4|-|15
TGTGCCAGCAGCCACCCGGGCCTAGCGGGAAATGAGCAGTTCTTC
CASSHPGLAGNEQFF
>TRBJ2-5|-|TRBV7-3|-|15
TGTGCCAGCAGCTTGCCCGGGAGCCAGGAAGAGACCCAGTACTTC
CASSLPGSQEETQYF
>TRBJ1-1|TRBD1|TRBV29-1|-|13
TGCAGCGTTCCGAGGACAGGGGTGACTGAAGCTTTCTTT
CSVPRTGVTEAFF
>TRBJ1-5|TRBD1|TRBV6-1|few|15
TGTGCCAGCAGTGAAAGGGGACAGGGCAATCAGCCCCAGCATTTT
CASSERGQGNQPQHF
>TRBJ1-1|-|TRBV6-5|few|16
TGTGCCAGCAGTTACAAATTACAGGGTACGAACACTGAAGCTTTCTTT
CASSYKLQGTNTEAFF
>TRBJ1-4|TRBD1|TRBV19|-|14
TGTGCCACCAAAGGACAGGCGGCTAATGAAAAACTGTTTTTT
CATKGQAANEKLFF
>TRBJ2-5|TRBD1|TRBV13|-|15
TGTGCCAGCAGTTCCGGACAGGGGTACCAAGAGACCCAGTACTTC
CASSSGQGYQETQYF
>TRBJ2-3|TRBD2|TRBV7-9|once|19
TGTGCCAGCAGCTTAGCGATAAAGACTAGCGGGGGGAACCCGGATACGCAGTATTTT
CASSLAIKTSGGNPDTQYF
>TRBJ2-1|TRBD2|TRBV30|-|15
TGTGCCTGGAGTGCTAGGACTAGCGGGGGGGCCGAGCAGTTCTTC
CAWSARTSGGAEQFF
>TRBJ2-5|TRBD1|TRBV10-2|-|15
TGCGCCAGCAGTATCGGGACAGGGGCCCAAGAGACCCAGTACTTC
CASSIGTGAQETQYF
>TRBJ2-5|-|TRBV18|-|13
TGTGCCAGCTCACCAATTTCGCGGGACAGCTGGTACTTC
CASSPISRDSWYF
>TRBJ2-3|TRBD2|TRBV9|once|17
TGTGCCAGCAGCCGAGGAAAAGCGGGGCTACTCACAGATACGCAGTATTTT
CASSRGKAGLLTDTQYF
>TRBJ2-6|-|TRBV19|few|17
TGTGCCAGTAGTGCCTCGGGACTCCGCTCTGGGGCCAACGTCCTGACTTTC
CASSASGLRSGANVLTF
>TRBJ2-5|-|TRBV10-1|-|14
TGCGCCAGCAGTGAGTTACCCCGGGGGGAGACCCAGTACTTC
CASSELPRGETQYF
>TRBJ2-5|TRBD2|TRBV5-8|-|15
TGTGCCAGCAGAAACAGGGACCTAGCGGGAGAGACCCAGTACTTC
CASRNRDLAGETQYF
>TRBJ2-1|-|TRBV5-1|-|18
TGCGCCAGCAGCTTGTCCACTGGGACACTGGGGTGGGGCAATGAGCAGTTCTTC
CASSLSTGTLGWGNEQFF
>TRBJ2-1|-|TRBV9|-|14
TGTGCCAGCAGCGTATTGACTGAATACAATGAGCAGTTCTTC
CASSVLTEYNEQFF
>TRBJ2-7|-|TRBV5-1|once|13
TGCGCCAGCAGCTACCGACCCGGGAACGAGCAGTACTTC
CASSYRPGNEQYF
>TRBJ2-3|TRBD2|TRBV10-2|-|19
TGCGCCAGCAGCCGGGCAGGGCTAGCGGGGGGGCAGAGGACAGATACGCAGTATTTT
CASSRAGLAGGQRTDTQYF
>TRBJ1-2|-|TRBV19|few|17
TGTGCCAGTAGTCCAACCCCGGGGAGGGGGGGCGGTTATGGCTACACCTTC
CASSPTPGRGGGYGYTF
>TRBJ1-6|-|TRBV25-1|-|15
TGTGCCAGCAGTGAATGGTCAGGGCAGGATTCACCCCTCCACTTT
CASSEWSGQDSPLHF
>TRBJ2-1|-|TRBV9|-|15
TGTGCCAGCAGTGACACAGGTGTCGCCTACAATGAGCAGTTCTTC
CASSDTGVAYNEQFF
>TRBJ2-4|TRBD1|TRBV2|-|15
TGTGCCAGCAGGGGACAGGCGACTATCCAAGGGATTCAGTACTTC
CASRGQATIQGIQYF
>TRBJ2-5|TRBD2|TRBV27|once|15
TGTGCCAGCAGTCCCTGGGGGGGAATCCAAGAGACCCAGTACTTC
CASSPWGGIQETQYF
>TRBJ1-2|-|TRBV25-1|-|12
TGTGCCAGCTTCTCTAGAGGGTATGGCTACACCTTC
CASFSRGYGYTF
>TRBJ2-3|TRBD1|TRBV7-3|-|16
TGTGCCAGCAGCTTAGGAGGACAGGGACCCACAGATACGCAGTATTTT
CASSLGGQGPTDTQYF
>TRBJ1-6|-|TRBV7-9|-|16
TGTGCCAGCAGCCCGACAGACCTCTCCTATAATTCACCCCTCCACTTT
CASSPTDLSYNSPLHF